Each of the 31 T cell receptor beta chains below was sequenced from the same sample in a study of cytomegalovirus exposure and HLA in healthy donors. PCR primers comprised 60 Vbeta and 13 Jbeta primers. Produced via immunoSEQ multiplex PCR; TCRdb's table is partial and in-frame only. The sample records 180,000 or so clones, nearly 80% being singletons. Material for sequencing was PBMCs. The receptor source for this set is a man in his fifties or sixties in good health and CMV-seropositive.

With respect to this clone: The sample contains more than one DNA sequence encoding this CDR3. This sequence joins TRBV18 and TRBJ1-1, with 11 bases lining up with TRBD1. There are 15 residues in the CDR3. Germline V CDR1 and CDR2: KGHSH, LQKENI. J gave up 5 bases and V 5 bases, and 7 bases lay outside the gene matches. CDR3 protein: CASSSGQGANTEAFF. The CDR3 DNA reads as TGTGCCAGCTCATCAGGACAGGGGGCGAATACTGAAGCTTTCTTT.

The chain employs TRBV27 and TRBJ2-1; unclear D gene. The CDR3 is 14 residues long. Germline CDR1 and CDR2: MNHEY and SMNVEV (reference sequence). The V gene lost 2 bases and the J gene lost 8 bases, with 13 bases spanning the gap. The CDR3 bases are TGTGCCAGCAGTTTAGCGCGAGTCCGAGATGAGCAGTTCTTC. Amino acid sequence: CASSLARVRDEQFF.

This chain links TRBV6-6 with TRBJ1-6; weak D call: TRBD1 (6 bases). This CDR3 spans 15 amino acids. In germline, CDR1 is MNHNY, CDR2 SVGAGI (reference sequence). V lost 6 bases, J lost 0 bases, and 9 bases lay in between. The CDR3 here is CASRTGSSYNSPLHF. The DNA of the CDR3 is TGTGCCAGCAGAACAGGGAGCTCCTATAATTCACCCCTCCACTTT.

CDR3 DNA: TGTGCCAGCAGTGGGCGAACAGGGGACGGAAACACCATATATTTT. Amino acids: CASSGRTGDGNTIYF. The rearrangement joins TRBV6-1 to TRBJ1-3; 7 positions agree with TRBD1. V was pared by 4 bases and J by 4 bases, with 7 bases of the junction left unmatched. The CDR3 has 15 amino acids. The germline V gene encodes CDR1 MNHNS and CDR2 SASEGT.

The chain has TRBV19 and TRBJ2-7; no definite D call. This CDR3 has 13 amino acids. The V gene lost 3 bases and the J gene lost 3 bases, with 9 bases spanning the gap. Germline V gene sequence: CDR1 LNHDA, CDR2 SQIVND (reference sequence). The CDR3 protein is CASSIGQDYEQYF. CDR3 nucleotides: TGTGCCAGTAGTATTGGGCAGGACTACGAGCAGTACTTC.

The chain carries TRBV5-5 and TRBJ2-3, with 7 bases that match TRBD2. The CDR3 sequence is 15 residues long. The J segment lost 0 bases and the V segment lost 4 bases, leaving 5 bases of the junction unmatched. Germline CDR1 and CDR2: SGHKS and YYEKEE (reference sequence). Here the CDR3 reads CASSPLSGSTDTQYF. Written as DNA, the CDR3 is TGTGCCAGCAGCCCCCTTAGCGGGAGCACAGATACGCAGTATTTT.

Points on this clone: The sample carries other DNA sequences with the same CDR3. This sequence joins TRBV5-1 and TRBJ2-1, with D possibly being TRBD2 (5 bases). The CDR3 runs to 14 residues. Germline lookup yields CDR1 SGHRS and CDR2 YFSETQ. The germline V and J ends were trimmed by 3 bases and 7 bases, with 14 bases remaining between them. CDR3: CASSSPLVPNEQFF. For the CDR3, the DNA is TGCGCCAGCAGCTCCCCACTAGTGCCGAATGAGCAGTTCTTC. The variable domain in full, completed from reference TRBV5-1 and TRBJ2-1, reads KAGVTQTPRYLIKTRGQQVTLSCSPISGHRSVSWYQQTPGQGLQFLFEYFSETQRNKGNFPGRFSGRQFSNSRSEMNVSTLELGDSALYLCASSSPLVPNEQFFGPGTRLTVL.

This chain connects TRBV2 to TRBJ2-5; 7 nucleotides match TRBD2. This CDR3 has 16 amino acids. Trimming took 5 bases from V and 6 from J; bases not matched to a gene: 15. Germline values: CDR1 SNHLY, CDR2 FYNNEI. The CDR3, as DNA: TGTGCCAGCAGTCCCCCTCGGGGGGAATTCGACCAGACCCAGTACTTC. This sequence encodes CASSPPRGEFDQTQYF.

This clone was detected only a few times. In nucleotides, the CDR3 is TGTGCCAGCTCACCCCGTAGGACAGGGGGGCTGAACACTGAAGCTTTCTTT. Translating gives CASSPRRTGGLNTEAFF. The genes are TRBV18 and TRBJ1-1; the match to TRBD1 covers 10 bases. V was clipped by 3 bases and J by 0 bases; unmatched bases: 7. Germline CDR1 and CDR2: KGHSH and LQKENI. The CDR3 runs to 17 residues.

This sequence joins TRBV4-2 and TRBJ1-6, with TRBD1 matching over 9 bases. The CDR3 is 15 residues long. Germline V gene lookup returns CDR1 LGHNA and CDR2 YNFKEQ. Trimming at V came to 0 bases and at J to 10 bases, leaving 4 bases not matched to a gene. The CDR3 sequence is CASSQEDRGGSPLHF. CDR3 bases: TGTGCCAGCAGCCAAGAGGACAGGGGAGGATCACCCCTCCACTTT.

V is TRBV5-1 and J is TRBJ2-5; TRBD1 is a possible D gene (5 bases). The CDR3 length is 14 residues. Germline loops: CDR1 SGHRS, CDR2 YFSETQ. Trimming cost V 0 bases and J 4 bases, with 10 bases left between them. The CDR3 here is CASSLGDRIETQYF. CDR3 DNA sequence: TGCGCCAGCAGCTTGGGAGACAGAATAGAGACCCAGTACTTC.

The chain combines TRBV23-1 with TRBJ1-4; perhaps TRBD1 as D (6 bases). TRBV23-1 is labeled an ORF, and its function is uncertain. Trimming shortened V by 8 bases and J by 0 bases, and 10 bases separated the two germline ends. The CDR3 is 14 amino acids. Here the CDR3 reads CASQRQATNEKLFF. The CDR3 DNA follows: TGCGCCAGCCAGAGACAGGCAACTAATGAAAAACTGTTTTTT.

The CDR3 DNA reads as TGTGCCAGCAGCCACTCAGGGCAGGGTCTTACCGGGGAGCTGTTTTTT. This codes for CASSHSGQGLTGELFF. The gene calls are TRBV7-9 and TRBJ2-2; a weak D match, TRBD1 (5 bases). The CDR3 covers 16 residues. Germline lookup yields CDR1 SEHNR and CDR2 FQNEAQ (reference sequence). Trimming removed 5 bases from V and 5 bases from J, with 18 bases in between.

The genes are TRBV7-9 and TRBJ2-5, with D perhaps TRBD2 (6 bases). Trimming stripped 6 bases from V and 5 bases from J, with 13 bases between. Germline-derived CDR1 and CDR2 are SEHNR and FQNEAQ (reference sequence). This CDR3 spans 13 amino acids. CDR3 residues: CASRPLAGETQYF. In nucleotides, the CDR3 is TGTGCCAGCAGGCCACTAGCTGGTGAGACCCAGTACTTC. The entire variable domain, with the rest obtained from reference TRBV7-9 and TRBJ2-5, is as follows: DTGVSQNPRHKITKRGQNVTFRCDPISEHNRLYWYRQTLGQGPEFLTYFQNEAQLEKSRLLSDRFSAERPKGSFSTLEIQRTEQGDSAMYLCASRPLAGETQYFGPGTRLLVL.

The chain has TRBV2 and TRBJ2-3; 7 nucleotides line up with TRBD1. From germline, CDR1 is SNHLY and CDR2 FYNNEI. The length of the CDR3 is 15 residues. V was clipped by 4 bases and J by 7 bases; unmatched bases: 11. The CDR3 loop is CASSVWTETGYTQYF. The CDR3 DNA reads TGTGCCAGCAGTGTATGGACAGAGACAGGGTATACGCAGTATTTT.

This clone was detected once. The rearrangement uses TRBV19 and TRBJ2-7, with 12 bases that match TRBD2. Unmatched junction bases numbered 4, after V lost 5 bases and J lost 5 bases. This CDR3 contains 14 residues. Germline CDR1 LNHDA, CDR2 SQIVND (reference sequence). The CDR3 loop reads CASSVGLAGNEQYV. The CDR3 nucleotides read TGTGCCAGTAGTGTAGGACTAGCGGGGAACGAGCAGTACGTC.

The chain combines TRBV29-1 with TRBJ2-1; the D gene is possibly TRBD2 (5 bases). CDR3 length equals 13 residues. Trimming cost V 4 bases and J 0 bases, with 7 bases left between them. The V gene's germline CDR1 is SQVTM and CDR2 ANQGSEA. CDR3: CSVVRGSYNEQFF. In DNA, the CDR3 is TGCAGCGTTGTCCGGGGCTCCTACAATGAGCAGTTCTTC.

With regard to this clone: Other nucleotide sequences in the sample specify the same CDR3. V usage is TRBV6-5 and J usage is TRBJ1-1; tentative D call: TRBD1 (5 bases). Trimming shortened V by 6 bases and J by 10 bases, and 15 bases separated the two germline ends. Germline assignment: CDR1 MNHEY and CDR2 SVGAGI. The CDR3 runs 12 residues. The DNA of the CDR3 is TGTGCCAGCAGCCAACCGAACGGGGGAGCTTTCTTT. Protein sequence: CASSQPNGGAFF.

The rearrangement links TRBV7-6 to TRBJ1-2, with D perhaps matching TRBD1 (5 bases). Germline values: CDR1 SGHVS, CDR2 FNYEAQ. Trimming removed 5 bases at V and 4 bases at J, with 14 bases between. The CDR3 runs 14 residues. The CDR3 sequence is CASSPDGGVYGYTF. CDR3 nucleotide sequence: TGTGCCAGCAGCCCGGATGGGGGGGTCTATGGCTACACCTTC.

This clone occurred once. V and J are TRBV9 and TRBJ2-1, with 9 bases aligning to TRBD1. V lost 0 bases and J lost 9; bases outside the gene matches: 10. Germline CDR1 and CDR2: SGDLS and YYNGEE. This CDR3 has 16 residues. The CDR3 loop reads CASSVGPGTGKSEQFF. For the CDR3, the DNA is TGTGCCAGCAGCGTAGGCCCGGGGACAGGGAAGAGTGAGCAGTTCTTC.

This chain links TRBV28 with TRBJ1-2; TRBD1 aligns across 11 bases. V dropped 4 bases and J dropped 7; count of bases not matched to a gene: 8. CDR3 length: 15 residues. Germline-derived CDR1 and CDR2 are MDHEN and SYDVKM. The CDR3 coding sequence is TGTGCCAGCAGTTCCGCCGGGACAGGGGGGATTGGCTACACCTTC. This translates into CASSSAGTGGIGYTF.

The chain has TRBV7-2 and TRBJ2-3, with a possible D match to TRBD1 (5 bases). CDR1 and CDR2 (germline): SGHTA, FQGNSA. Trimming removed 4 bases at V and 5 bases at J, with 10 bases between. The CDR3 has 13 amino acids. Here the CDR3 reads CASSSTGRDTQYF. CDR3 DNA: TGTGCCAGCAGCTCCACAGGCAGAGATACGCAGTATTTT.

The rearrangement uses TRBV28 and TRBJ1-5, with D tentatively TRBD1 (5 bases). Germline CDR1 and CDR2: MDHEN and SYDVKM. This CDR3 has 19 residues. V was trimmed by 5 bases and J by 2 bases, leaving 25 bases between them. In nucleotides, the CDR3 is TGTGCCAGCAGTACATTAGTTCGGGGGGTAGCATTGGGCAATCAGCCCCAGCATTTT. It codes for CASSTLVRGVALGNQPQHF.

The chain uses TRBV7-2 and TRBJ2-3; D remains ambiguous. V lost 5 bases and J 0 bases, leaving 9 bases between the germline ends. Looked up from germline, CDR1 is SGHTA and CDR2 is FQGNSA. The CDR3 consists of 14 residues. The CDR3 region has the DNA TGTGCCAGCAGCGCCCAGGCGAGCACAGATACGCAGTATTTT. Amino acids: CASSAQASTDTQYF.

This clone has a single count. The chain combines TRBV2 with TRBJ1-1; TRBD1 matches at 9 bases. Losses at the gene ends were 6 bases for V and 0 bases for J; bases not matched to a gene: 5. CDR3 length: 15 amino acids. The germline V gene encodes CDR1 SNHLY and CDR2 FYNNEI. The CDR3 DNA sequence: TGTGCCAGCAGACACAGGACAGGGGTGAACACTGAAGCTTTCTTT. It yields the protein CASRHRTGVNTEAFF. The full variable domain, with the rest looked up from reference TRBV2 and TRBJ1-1, is EPEVTQTPSHQVTQMGQEVILRCVPISNHLYFYWYRQILGQKVEFLVSFYNNEISEKSEIFDDQFSVERPDGSNFTLKIRSTKLEDSAMYFCASRHRTGVNTEAFFGQGTRLTVV.

This clone has only one observation. This CDR3 reads CASSIWGQGKDSPLHF. CDR3 DNA sequence: TGTGCCAGTAGTATCTGGGGGCAGGGGAAAGATTCACCCCTCCACTTT. This sequence joins TRBV19 and TRBJ1-6; TRBD1 might be the D (6 bases). This CDR3 comprises 16 residues. Deletions cut 3 bases from V and 8 bases from J, with 17 bases between. Per germline, CDR1 LNHDA and CDR2 SQIVND (reference sequence). The whole variable domain, remainder taken from reference TRBV19 and TRBJ1-6, is DGGITQSPKYLFRKEGQNVTLSCEQNLNHDAMYWYRQDPGQGLRLIYYSQIVNDFQKGDIAEGYSVSREKKESFPLTVTSAQKNPTAFYLCASSIWGQGKDSPLHFGNGTRLTVT.

The J gene is TRBJ2-7, the V gene TRBV9; 7 nucleotides line up with TRBD2. V lost 3 bases and J lost 2; bases outside the gene matches: 2. The CDR3 extends over 13 amino acids. The germline CDR1 and CDR2 sequences are SGDLS and YYNGEE. The CDR3 protein is CASSAGTTYEQYF. CDR3 bases: TGTGCCAGCAGCGCCGGGACTACCTACGAGCAGTACTTC.

This CDR3 reads CASSWQTGTGELFF. The CDR3 DNA reads TGTGCCAGCAGTTGGCAGACAGGGACTGGGGAGCTGTTTTTT. The gene calls are TRBV28 and TRBJ2-2; possible D gene TRBD1, 7 bases. The germline V gene encodes CDR1 MDHEN and CDR2 SYDVKM. The V end was cut by 4 bases, the J end by 8 bases, with 14 bases between. This CDR3 contains 14 residues.

The gene calls are TRBV4-1 and TRBJ1-1; 9 nucleotides line up with TRBD1. The CDR3 runs 15 residues. Per the germline V gene, CDR1 is MGHRA and CDR2 is YSYEKL. V was clipped by 3 bases and J by 1 base; unmatched bases: 3. CDR3 sequence reads: CASSHIQGANTEAFF. CDR3 DNA sequence: TGCGCCAGCAGCCACATACAGGGGGCGAACACTGAAGCTTTCTTT.

The V call is TRBV5-1, the J call TRBJ2-4, with D hard to call. CDR1 and CDR2 from the germline V gene are SGHRS and YFSETQ. Trimming stripped 1 base from V and 7 bases from J, with 6 bases between. This CDR3 region has 12 residues. The CDR3 DNA reads TGCGCCAGCAGCTTGCCCGGGAACATTCAGTACTTC. Its protein product is CASSLPGNIQYF. Complete variable domain (other parts from reference TRBV5-1 and TRBJ2-4): KAGVTQTPRYLIKTRGQQVTLSCSPISGHRSVSWYQQTPGQGLQFLFEYFSETQRNKGNFPGRFSGRQFSNSRSEMNVSTLELGDSALYLCASSLPGNIQYFGAGTRLSVL.

This chain links TRBV6-1 with TRBJ2-7; TRBD2 matches at 7 bases. Per the germline V gene, CDR1 is MNHNS and CDR2 is SASEGT. The CDR3 loop spans 15 amino acids. The V and J ends lost 4 bases and 2 bases, in that order; junction bases with no gene match: 8. The CDR3 loop reads CASSAQRGGPYEQYV. The CDR3, as DNA: TGTGCCAGCAGTGCCCAAAGGGGAGGGCCCTACGAGCAGTACGTC.